A single sample is the source of the 5 T cell receptor beta chains below, sequenced in a study of cytomegalovirus exposure and HLA in healthy donors. The PCR made use of 60 Vbeta and 13 Jbeta primers. Measured with immunoSEQ multiplex PCR; TCRdb has only the in-frame clones, and not every one. This sample's table has approximately 110,000 clones. Sample: PBMCs. The receptors originated from a man between 25 and 39 years old in good health and CMV-seronegative.

The rearrangement links TRBV30 to TRBJ1-5, with D possibly matching TRBD1 (6 bases). Trimming pared 3 bases from V and 5 bases from J, leaving 14 bases between. Germline V lookup: CDR1 GTSNPN, CDR2 SVGIG (reference sequence). The length of the CDR3 is 14 residues. This CDR3 is CAWSGGQGDQPQHF. The CDR3 bases are TGTGCCTGGAGCGGGGGGCAGGGAGATCAGCCCCAGCATTTT.

V gene TRBV7-7 combines with J gene TRBJ1-5; unclear D gene. CDR3 length: 13 residues. The germline V gene encodes CDR1 SSHAT and CDR2 FNYEAQ (reference sequence). The V gene lost 2 bases and the J gene lost 4 bases, with 6 bases spanning the gap. The CDR3 DNA sequence: TGTGCCAGCAGCTTATCGGTAAATCAGCCCCAGCATTTT. This translates into CASSLSVNQPQHF.

V and J are TRBV7-7 and TRBJ1-5, with D uncertain. V dropped 1 base and J dropped 3 bases, with 7 bases sitting between them. The germline V gene encodes CDR1 SSHAT and CDR2 FNYEAQ (reference sequence). There are 14 residues in the CDR3. CDR3 nucleotides: TGTGCCAGCAGCTTAGGGCAGTACAATCAGCCCCAGCATTTT. Protein: CASSLGQYNQPQHF.

The rearrangement uses TRBV19 and TRBJ1-2; D uncertain. Trimming removed 2 bases from V and 4 bases from J, with 17 bases in between. This CDR3 contains 16 residues. Germline values: CDR1 LNHDA, CDR2 SQIVND (reference sequence). The CDR3 sequence is CASSISRQSSGYGYTF. In DNA, the CDR3 is TGTGCCAGTAGTATAAGTAGGCAGTCGAGCGGCTATGGCTACACCTTC.

The chain recombines TRBV30 with TRBJ1-6; TRBD1 might be the D (5 bases). Germline lookup yields CDR1 GTSNPN and CDR2 SVGIG (reference sequence). CDR3 length equals 15 residues. The V end lost 1 base, the J end lost 2 bases, and 9 bases lay between the germline ends. The CDR3 reads CAWSGRVAYNSPLHF. The CDR3 DNA follows: TGTGCCTGGAGTGGCAGGGTTGCCTATAATTCACCCCTCCACTTT. The variable domain in full, completed from reference TRBV30 and TRBJ1-6, reads SQTIHQWPATLVQPVGSPLSLECTVEGTSNPNLYWYRQAAGRGLQLLFYSVGIGQISSEVPQNLSASRPQDRQFILSSKKLLLSDSGFYLCAWSGRVAYNSPLHFGNGTRLTVT.